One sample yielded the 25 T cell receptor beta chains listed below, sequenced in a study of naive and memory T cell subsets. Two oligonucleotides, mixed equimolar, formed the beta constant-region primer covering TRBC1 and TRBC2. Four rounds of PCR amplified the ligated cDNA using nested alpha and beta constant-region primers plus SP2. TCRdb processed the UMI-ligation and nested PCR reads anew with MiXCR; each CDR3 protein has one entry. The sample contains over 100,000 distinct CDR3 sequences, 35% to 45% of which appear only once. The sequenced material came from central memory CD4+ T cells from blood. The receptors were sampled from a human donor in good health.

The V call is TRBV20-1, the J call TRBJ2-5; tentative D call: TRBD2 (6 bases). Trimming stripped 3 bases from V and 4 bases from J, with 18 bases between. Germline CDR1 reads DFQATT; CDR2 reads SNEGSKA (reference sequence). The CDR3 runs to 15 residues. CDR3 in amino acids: CSASKPGARGETQYF. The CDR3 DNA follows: TGCAGTGCTAGCAAGCCGGGAGCCCGAGGAGAGACCCAGTACTTC.

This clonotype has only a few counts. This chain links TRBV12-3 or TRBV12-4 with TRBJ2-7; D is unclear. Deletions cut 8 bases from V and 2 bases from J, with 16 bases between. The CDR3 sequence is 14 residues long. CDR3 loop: CASLSLNAPYEQYF. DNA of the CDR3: TGTGCCAGCCTCTCCCTTAACGCACCCTACGAGCAGTACTTC.

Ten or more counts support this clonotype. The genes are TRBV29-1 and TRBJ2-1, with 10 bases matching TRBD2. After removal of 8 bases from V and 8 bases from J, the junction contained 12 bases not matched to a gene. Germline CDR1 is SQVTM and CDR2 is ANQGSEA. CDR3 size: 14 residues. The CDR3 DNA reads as TGCAGCACACAAGCGGGGGGGGTCCAACATGAGCAGTTCTTC. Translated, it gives CSTQAGGVQHEQFF.

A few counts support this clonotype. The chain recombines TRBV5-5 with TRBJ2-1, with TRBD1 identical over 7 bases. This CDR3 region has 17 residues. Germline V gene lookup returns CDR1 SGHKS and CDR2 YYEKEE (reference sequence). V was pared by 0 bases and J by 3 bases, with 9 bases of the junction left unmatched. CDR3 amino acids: CASSLVSEGAGYNEQFF. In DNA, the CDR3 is TGTGCCAGCAGCTTGGTAAGCGAGGGGGCTGGCTACAATGAGCAGTTCTTC.

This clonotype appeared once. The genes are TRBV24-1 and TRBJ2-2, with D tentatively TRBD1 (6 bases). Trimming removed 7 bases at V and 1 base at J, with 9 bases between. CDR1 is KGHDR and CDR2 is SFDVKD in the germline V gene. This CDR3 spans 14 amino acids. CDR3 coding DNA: TGTGCCACCAGGGGACACGAGAACACCGGGGAGCTGTTTTTT. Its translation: CATRGHENTGELFF.

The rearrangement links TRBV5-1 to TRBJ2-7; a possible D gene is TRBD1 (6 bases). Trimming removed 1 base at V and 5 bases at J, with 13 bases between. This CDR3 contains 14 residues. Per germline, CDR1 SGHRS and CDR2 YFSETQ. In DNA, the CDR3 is TGCGCCAGCAGCTTGTACCAGGGGTCCAACGAGCAGTACTTC. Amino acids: CASSLYQGSNEQYF.

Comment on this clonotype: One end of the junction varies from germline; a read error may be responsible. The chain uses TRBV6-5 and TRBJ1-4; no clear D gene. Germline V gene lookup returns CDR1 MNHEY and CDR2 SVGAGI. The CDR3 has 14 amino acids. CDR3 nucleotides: TGTGCCAGCAGTTACCGAGGTCGGGGTGAAAATCTGTTTTTT. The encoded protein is CASSYRGRGENLFF.

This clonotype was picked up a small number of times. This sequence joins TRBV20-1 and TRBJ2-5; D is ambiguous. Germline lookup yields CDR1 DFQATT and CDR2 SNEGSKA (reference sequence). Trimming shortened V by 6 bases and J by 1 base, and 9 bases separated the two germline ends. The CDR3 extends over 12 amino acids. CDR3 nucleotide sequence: TGCAGTGCCCCGGGCTTCCAAGAGACCCAGTACTTC. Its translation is CSAPGFQETQYF.

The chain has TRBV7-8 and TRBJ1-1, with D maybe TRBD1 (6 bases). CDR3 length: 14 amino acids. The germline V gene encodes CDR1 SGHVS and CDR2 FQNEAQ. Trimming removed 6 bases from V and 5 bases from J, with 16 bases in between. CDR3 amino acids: CASRTTGQGTEAFF. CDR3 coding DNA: TGTGCCAGCAGAACGACGGGGCAGGGGACTGAAGCTTTCTTT.

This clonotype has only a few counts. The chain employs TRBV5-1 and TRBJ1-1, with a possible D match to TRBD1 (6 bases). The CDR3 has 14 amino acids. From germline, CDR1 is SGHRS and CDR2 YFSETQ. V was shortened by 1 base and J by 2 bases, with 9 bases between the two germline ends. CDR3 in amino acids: CASSLIGGNTEAFF. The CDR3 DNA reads TGCGCCAGCAGCTTGATAGGGGGTAACACTGAAGCTTTCTTT. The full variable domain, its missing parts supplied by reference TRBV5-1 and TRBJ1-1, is KAGVTQTPRYLIKTRGQQVTLSCSPISGHRSVSWYQQTPGQGLQFLFEYFSETQRNKGNFPGRFSGRQFSNSRSEMNVSTLELGDSALYLCASSLIGGNTEAFFGQGTRLTVV.

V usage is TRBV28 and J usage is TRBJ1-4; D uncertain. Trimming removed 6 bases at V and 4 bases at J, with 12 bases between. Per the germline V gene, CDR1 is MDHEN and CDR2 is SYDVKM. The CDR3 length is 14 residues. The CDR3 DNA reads TGTGCCAGCAGCCCGATGGCGAATAATGAAAAACTGTTTTTT. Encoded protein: CASSPMANNEKLFF.

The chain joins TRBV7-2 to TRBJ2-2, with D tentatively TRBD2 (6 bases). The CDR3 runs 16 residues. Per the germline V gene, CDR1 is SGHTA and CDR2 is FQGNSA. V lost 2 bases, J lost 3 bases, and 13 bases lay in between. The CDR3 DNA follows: TGTGCCAGCAGCTTACTGGGGGGATATGACACCGGGGAGCTGTTTTTT. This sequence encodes CASSLLGGYDTGELFF. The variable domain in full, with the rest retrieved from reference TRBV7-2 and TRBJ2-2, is GAGVSQSPSNKVTEKGKDVELRCDPISGHTALYWYRQSLGQGLEFLIYFQGNSAPDKSGLPSDRFSAERTGGSVSTLTIQRTQQEDSAVYLCASSLLGGYDTGELFFGEGSRLTVL.

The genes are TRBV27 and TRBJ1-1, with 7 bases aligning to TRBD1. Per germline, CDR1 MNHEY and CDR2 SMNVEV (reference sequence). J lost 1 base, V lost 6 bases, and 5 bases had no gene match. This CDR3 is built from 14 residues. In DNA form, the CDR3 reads TGTGCCAGCAGGCTCAACAGGGGGAACACTGAAGCTTTCTTT. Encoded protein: CASRLNRGNTEAFF.

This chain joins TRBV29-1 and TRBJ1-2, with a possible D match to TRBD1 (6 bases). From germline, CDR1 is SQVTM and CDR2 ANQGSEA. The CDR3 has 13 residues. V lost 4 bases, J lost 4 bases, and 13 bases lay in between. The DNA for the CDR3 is TGCAGCGTTGCCGGGCCCAGGGGCTATGGCTACACCTTC. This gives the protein CSVAGPRGYGYTF.

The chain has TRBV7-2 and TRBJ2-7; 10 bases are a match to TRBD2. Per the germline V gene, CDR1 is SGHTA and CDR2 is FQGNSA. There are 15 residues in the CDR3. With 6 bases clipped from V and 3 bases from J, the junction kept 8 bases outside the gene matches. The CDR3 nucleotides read TGTGCCAGCAGTTCGGAAGCGGGAGGGGGCTACGAGCAGTACTTC. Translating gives CASSSEAGGGYEQYF.

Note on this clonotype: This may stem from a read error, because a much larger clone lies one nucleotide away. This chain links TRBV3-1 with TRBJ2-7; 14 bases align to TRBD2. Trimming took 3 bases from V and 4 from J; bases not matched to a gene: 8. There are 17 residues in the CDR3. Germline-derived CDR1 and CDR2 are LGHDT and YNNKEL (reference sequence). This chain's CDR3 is CASSQAKGTSGRYEQYF. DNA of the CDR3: TGTGCCAGCAGCCAGGCCAAGGGGACTAGCGGGAGATACGAGCAGTACTTC.

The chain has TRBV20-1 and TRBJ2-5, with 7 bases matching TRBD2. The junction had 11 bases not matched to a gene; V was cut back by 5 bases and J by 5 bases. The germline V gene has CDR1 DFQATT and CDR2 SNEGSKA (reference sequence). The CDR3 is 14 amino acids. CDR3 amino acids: CSAPPVRGGETQYF. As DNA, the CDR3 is TGCAGTGCTCCCCCCGTCCGGGGAGGGGAGACCCAGTACTTC.

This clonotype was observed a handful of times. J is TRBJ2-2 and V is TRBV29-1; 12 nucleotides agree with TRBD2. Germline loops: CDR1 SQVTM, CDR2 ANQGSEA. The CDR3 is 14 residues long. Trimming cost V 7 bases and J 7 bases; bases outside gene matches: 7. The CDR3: CSAGLAGLGGELFF. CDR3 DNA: TGCAGCGCTGGACTAGCGGGACTTGGCGGGGAGCTGTTTTTT.

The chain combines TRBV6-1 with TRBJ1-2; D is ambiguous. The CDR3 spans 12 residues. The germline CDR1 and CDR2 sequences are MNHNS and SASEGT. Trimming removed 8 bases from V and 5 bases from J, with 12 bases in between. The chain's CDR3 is CASRLKWYGYTF. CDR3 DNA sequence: TGTGCCAGCCGTCTTAAATGGTATGGCTACACCTTC.

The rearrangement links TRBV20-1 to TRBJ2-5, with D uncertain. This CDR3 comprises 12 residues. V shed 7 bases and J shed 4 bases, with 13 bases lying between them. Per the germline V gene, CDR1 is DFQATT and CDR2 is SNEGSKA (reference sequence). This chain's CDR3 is CSVILGSETQYF. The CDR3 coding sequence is TGCAGTGTAATCCTAGGGTCAGAGACCCAGTACTTC.

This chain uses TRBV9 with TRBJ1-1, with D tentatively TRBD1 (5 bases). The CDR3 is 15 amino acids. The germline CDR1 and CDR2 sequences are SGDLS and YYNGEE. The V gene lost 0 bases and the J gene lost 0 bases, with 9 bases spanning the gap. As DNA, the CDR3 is TGTGCCAGCAGCGTAGGTCCAGGGATGAACACTGAAGCTTTCTTT. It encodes CASSVGPGMNTEAFF.

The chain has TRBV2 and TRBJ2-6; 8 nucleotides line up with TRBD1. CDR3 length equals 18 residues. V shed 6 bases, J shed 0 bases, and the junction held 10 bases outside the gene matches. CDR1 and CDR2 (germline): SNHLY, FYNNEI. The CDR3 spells CASRGPTGAGSGANVLTF. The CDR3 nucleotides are TGTGCCAGCAGGGGACCGACAGGGGCGGGCTCTGGGGCCAACGTCCTGACTTTC.

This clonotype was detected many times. The CDR3 bases are TGTGCCAGTAGTGATTCGGGGGGCTCCTACGAGCAGTACTTC. Translated, it gives CASSDSGGSYEQYF. The chain couples TRBV19 to TRBJ2-7; 7 bases fit TRBD2. CDR3 length: 14 amino acids. Germline CDR1 and CDR2: LNHDA and SQIVND (reference sequence). The J segment lost 0 bases and the V segment lost 5 bases, leaving 4 bases of the junction unmatched.

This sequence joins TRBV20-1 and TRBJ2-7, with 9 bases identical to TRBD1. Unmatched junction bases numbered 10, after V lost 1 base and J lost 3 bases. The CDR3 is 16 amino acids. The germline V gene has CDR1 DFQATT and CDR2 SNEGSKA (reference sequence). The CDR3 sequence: CSARGHPGQGFYEQYF. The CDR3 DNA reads TGCAGTGCTAGAGGACACCCGGGACAGGGTTTCTACGAGCAGTACTTC.

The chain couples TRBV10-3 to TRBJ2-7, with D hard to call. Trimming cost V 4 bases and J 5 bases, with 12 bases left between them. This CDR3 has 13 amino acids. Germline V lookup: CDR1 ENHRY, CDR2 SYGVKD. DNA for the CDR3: TGTGCCATCAGTGCGCCCAATAAAGACGAGCAGTACTTC. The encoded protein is CAISAPNKDEQYF.